One and the same sample provided the 6 T cell receptor beta chains below, sequenced in a study of identical twins. One entry per CDR3 protein results from TCRdb running MiXCR on the 5' RACE reads. The repertoire consists of about 480,000 distinct CDR3 sequences, with 13% to 15% occurring once and the leading ten covering roughly 0.56%. This sample also belongs to another study, concerning yellow fever vaccine responses in identical twins.

Material for sequencing was CD4+ T cells sorted from blood. These receptor sequences come from a woman in her late teens or twenties in good health.

The chain has TRBV20-1 and TRBJ2-1; D is uncertain. V lost 3 bases, J lost 8 bases, and 11 bases lay in between. The CDR3 runs to 12 residues. Germline V gives CDR1 DFQATT, CDR2 SNEGSKA (reference sequence). This chain's CDR3 is CSASPGPYEQFF. CDR3 in DNA: TGCAGTGCTAGTCCTGGTCCTTATGAGCAGTTCTTC.

This clonotype was detected ten times or more. The chain has TRBV29-1 and TRBJ2-3; 10 bases align to TRBD2. Germline CDR1 is SQVTM and CDR2 is ANQGSEA. Losses at the gene ends were 6 bases for V and 2 bases for J; bases not matched to a gene: 8. The CDR3 sequence is 15 residues long. The DNA for the CDR3 is TGCAGCGTCCGCTGGACTAGCGGACTCACAGATACGCAGTATTTT. Protein: CSVRWTSGLTDTQYF.

This clonotype was recorded a few times. The chain recombines TRBV9 with TRBJ1-1; no clear D. CDR1 and CDR2 from the germline V gene are SGDLS and YYNGEE. The V end was cut by 0 bases, the J end by 1 base, with 13 bases between. This CDR3 has 16 amino acids. The chain's CDR3 is CASSVVRVPANTEAFF. For the CDR3, the DNA is TGTGCCAGCAGCGTAGTTAGGGTACCCGCGAACACTGAAGCTTTCTTT.

The chain uses TRBV10-3 and TRBJ2-5, with D unresolved. Looked up from germline, CDR1 is ENHRY and CDR2 is SYGVKD. CDR3 size: 12 residues. The ends were cut back, 0 bases at V and 5 bases at J, with 4 bases in the middle. The CDR3 DNA reads as TGTGCCATCAGTGAGTCGGAGGAGACCCAGTACTTC. This gives the protein CAISESEETQYF.

This chain connects TRBV6-2 or TRBV6-3 to TRBJ2-7; D gene unclear. CDR1 is MNHEY and CDR2 is SVGEGT in the germline V gene. This CDR3 contains 14 residues. The V end was cut by 1 base, the J end by 3 bases, with 10 bases between. The chain's CDR3 is CASSYYGRSYEQYF. CDR3 in DNA: TGTGCCAGCAGTTACTATGGCAGGAGCTACGAGCAGTACTTC.

V usage is TRBV12-3 or TRBV12-4 and J usage is TRBJ2-7; the D is unclear. Trimming took 3 bases from V and 5 from J, leaving 14 bases between them. This CDR3 has 14 amino acids. The CDR3 region has the DNA TGTGCCAGCAGTTTCTCGGCGTCCCGCAACGAGCAGTACTTC. Its protein is CASSFSASRNEQYF.